Included here is one T cell receptor beta chain sequence, with context. Antigen: not known. Libraries were prepared by immunoSEQ multiplex PCR; TCRdb keeps only in-frame clonotypes and omits some of them. The table records under 90,000 clones, over 75% of them present only once. This specimen comes from a study of OX40 agonist ivuxolimab in advanced cancers. Study results and limitations: At 0.1 to 3.0 mg/kg and by week 6, clonal expansion occurred in CD4+ and CD8+ blood T cells.

The TCR sequence derives from an adult with an advanced solid tumor such as melanoma, head and neck, liver or kidney cancer. Sequenced material: CD4+ or CD8+ T cells sorted from blood, taken in a trial of the OX40 agonist ivuxolimab.

CDR3: CASRISGGEVGGYTF. CDR3 nucleotide sequence: TGTGCCAGCAGGATCTCTGGGGGCGAAGTCGGTGGCTACACCTTC. V and J are TRBV5-4 and TRBJ1-2; possible D gene TRBD1, 6 bases. V was shortened by 5 bases and J by 7 bases, with 21 bases between the two germline ends. The CDR3 runs to 15 residues. CDR1 is SGHNT, CDR2 YYREEE, per germline (reference sequence).